The 29 T cell receptor beta chains below come from one sample, sequenced in a study of blood T cell repertoires in COVID-19. Profiled with immunoSEQ multiplex PCR; TCRdb holds only in-frame clones, not every one. Of approximately 270,000 clones listed, around 88% are singletons. Specimen: peripheral blood. Every receptor here comes from a woman aged 30 to 39 with COVID-19, enrolled during active disease.

The V gene is TRBV3-1 (or the pseudogene TRBV3-2), the J gene TRBJ2-2, with 9 bases identical to TRBD1. This CDR3 spans 18 amino acids. Losses at the gene ends were 0 bases for V and 0 bases for J; bases not matched to a gene: 5. CDR1 is LGHDT, CDR2 YNNKEL, per germline (reference sequence). Here the CDR3 reads CASSQEVGTGPNTGELFF. The CDR3 region has the DNA TGTGCCAGCAGCCAAGAAGTCGGGACAGGGCCGAACACCGGGGAGCTGTTTTTT.

The chain has TRBV6-2 or TRBV6-3 and TRBJ2-3; 7 nucleotides line up with TRBD1. This CDR3 region has 12 residues. The germline V gene has CDR1 MNHEY and CDR2 SVGEGT. The V and J ends lost 6 bases and 13 bases, in that order; junction bases with no gene match: 10. The CDR3 coding sequence is TGTGCCAGCAGCCCGACCAGGGGGAGTAAGTATTTT. Amino acid sequence: CASSPTRGSKYF.

The rearrangement links TRBV7-6 to TRBJ2-1, with 8 positions matching TRBD1. The CDR3 consists of 15 residues. The germline V gene encodes CDR1 SGHVS and CDR2 FNYEAQ. J was trimmed by 8 bases and V by 5 bases; bases with no gene match: 11. The chain's CDR3 is CASSPRTAGGYEQFF. The DNA for the CDR3 is TGTGCCAGCAGCCCTAGAACGGCAGGGGGCTATGAGCAGTTCTTC.

V gene TRBV5-1 combines with J gene TRBJ2-1; maybe TRBD2 (6 bases). The ends were cut back, 4 bases at V and 3 bases at J, with 11 bases in the middle. The germline V gene has CDR1 SGHRS and CDR2 YFSETQ. This CDR3 has 14 amino acids. CDR3 DNA sequence: TGCGCCAGCAGCAAGGACTACCTCTACAATGAGCAGTTCTTC. Protein sequence: CASSKDYLYNEQFF.

The rearrangement joins TRBV9 to TRBJ2-1, with D maybe TRBD2 (5 bases). This CDR3 has 14 residues. The V and J ends lost 1 base and 9 bases respectively, with 14 bases between them. CDR1 and CDR2 (germline): SGDLS, YYNGEE. DNA for the CDR3: TGTGCCAGCAGCGTAATGATGGGAGATGGTGAGCAGTTCTTC. This translates into CASSVMMGDGEQFF.

This chain joins TRBV2 and TRBJ2-1; D possibly corresponds to TRBD1 (5 bases). The CDR3 is 12 amino acids. Trimming took 7 bases from V and 2 from J, leaving 6 bases between them. Looked up from germline, CDR1 is SNHLY and CDR2 is FYNNEI. CDR3: CASKGPYNEQFF. CDR3 DNA: TGTGCCAGCAAGGGGCCCTACAATGAGCAGTTCTTC.

The J gene is TRBJ2-7, the V gene TRBV6-2 or TRBV6-3; 8 positions match TRBD2. The germline V gene encodes CDR1 MNHEY and CDR2 SVGEGT. V shed 6 bases, J shed 2 bases, and the junction held 3 bases outside the gene matches. This CDR3 has 13 residues. In DNA form, the CDR3 reads TGTGCCAGCAGCCGCGGGGGGCCCTACGAGCAGTACGTC. Translated: CASSRGGPYEQYV.

The rearrangement joins TRBV7-9 to TRBJ1-2, with a tentative D call TRBD1 (6 bases). The CDR3 spans 16 residues. Deletions cut 5 bases from V and 7 bases from J, with 23 bases between. Germline CDR1 is SEHNR and CDR2 is FQNEAQ (reference sequence). DNA for the CDR3: TGTGCCAGCAGCGGGGGACACCGGGCCCCGGGGCTTGGCTACACCTTC. Protein sequence: CASSGGHRAPGLGYTF.

The CDR3 nucleotides read TGTGCCAGCAGCCGAAATGGGGACAGAGTGGGCACAGATACGCAGTATTTT. Protein product: CASSRNGDRVGTDTQYF. This chain joins TRBV4-2 and TRBJ2-3, with TRBD1 identical over 7 bases. Germline V gene data show CDR1 as LGHNA and CDR2 as YNFKEQ. Trimming took 4 bases from V and 1 from J; bases not matched to a gene: 11. CDR3 length equals 17 residues.

DNA for the CDR3: TGTGCCAGCAGCTTAGAGCGGGGTTACCAAGAGACCCAGTACTTC. Amino acids: CASSLERGYQETQYF. V is TRBV7-2 and J is TRBJ2-5; 7 bases match TRBD2. The CDR3 has 15 amino acids. Germline V gives CDR1 SGHTA, CDR2 FQGNSA. After removal of 1 base from V and 0 bases from J, the junction contained 2 bases not matched to a gene.

This chain connects TRBV18 to TRBJ1-2, with D perhaps matching TRBD1 (6 bases). V lost 4 bases and J 4 bases, leaving 16 bases between the germline ends. Germline lookup yields CDR1 KGHSH and CDR2 LQKENI. This CDR3 region has 15 residues. The CDR3 DNA is TGTGCCAGCTCACAGACTGGGGGCTTCGGCTATGGCTACACCTTC. Protein: CASSQTGGFGYGYTF.

The chain is built from TRBV5-4 and TRBJ1-1; D gene uncertain. Looked up from germline, CDR1 is SGHNT and CDR2 is YYREEE (reference sequence). V lost 3 bases, J lost 2 bases, and 11 bases lay in between. The CDR3 runs to 14 residues. The CDR3 protein is CASSSLSLNTEAFF. The CDR3 DNA sequence: TGTGCCAGCAGCTCCCTCTCCTTAAACACTGAAGCTTTCTTT.

This chain links TRBV19 with TRBJ1-4; D not certain. CDR3 size: 14 residues. Germline lookup yields CDR1 LNHDA and CDR2 SQIVND (reference sequence). Trimming pared 6 bases from V and 8 bases from J, leaving 16 bases between. The CDR3 sequence is CASSAPGVGEKLFF. CDR3 sequence (DNA): TGTGCCAGTAGCGCCCCCGGGGTGGGGGAAAAACTGTTTTTT.

The chain recombines TRBV24-1 with TRBJ2-7; 10 bases agree with TRBD1. Trimming removed 5 bases from V and 5 bases from J; junction bases left unmatched: 8. This CDR3 region has 15 residues. Germline CDR1 and CDR2: KGHDR and SFDVKD. The CDR3 DNA reads as TGTGCCACCAGTGGGGGGACAGGGGAGCGGCACGAGCAGTACTTC. Protein sequence: CATSGGTGERHEQYF.

This rearrangement joins TRBV5-4 to TRBJ1-6; D uncertain. V lost 0 bases, J lost 3 bases, and 13 bases lay in between. Germline V gene lookup returns CDR1 SGHNT and CDR2 YYREEE (reference sequence). The CDR3 totals 17 residues. For the CDR3, the DNA is TGTGCCAGCAGCTTGGTTAGGGAGGTAGGCTATAATTCACCCCTCCACTTT. It codes for CASSLVREVGYNSPLHF.

The gene calls are TRBV10-3 and TRBJ2-1, with a weak D call TRBD2 (6 bases). Germline values: CDR1 ENHRY, CDR2 SYGVKD. The CDR3 length is 15 residues. Between the trimmed V and J ends, which lost 2 bases and 6 bases, there was a span of 14 bases. In DNA, the CDR3 is TGTGCCATCAGTGAGGGTGGGGAGGCCAGCAATGAGCAGTTCTTC. Translating gives CAISEGGEASNEQFF.

The chain links TRBV3-1 (or the pseudogene TRBV3-2) to TRBJ1-2; TRBD1 agrees at 7 bases. CDR3 length equals 15 residues. V lost 1 base, J lost 4 bases, and 6 bases stayed unmatched. CDR1 and CDR2 from the germline V gene are LGHDT and YNNKEL (reference sequence). The CDR3 nucleotides read TGTGCCAGCAGCCAAGCGGGCGCAGGGGGCTATGGCTACACCTTC. Protein sequence: CASSQAGAGGYGYTF.

This chain connects TRBV21-1 to TRBJ2-7; the D call in the table, TRBD2, was not verified against the DNA. TRBV21-1 is flagged as a pseudogene. This CDR3 has 17 amino acids. Here the CDR3 reads CASSRPVRPDPDYEQYV. Here the CDR3 DNA reads TGTGCCAGCAGCAGACCTGTGCGGCCTGACCCCGACTACGAGCAGTACGTC.

The CDR3 region is CASSFRTGRRGTEAFF. The CDR3 DNA follows: TGCGCCAGCAGCTTTAGGACAGGGCGGCGCGGCACTGAAGCTTTCTTT. The chain employs TRBV5-1 and TRBJ1-1, with TRBD1 matching over 8 bases. CDR1 and CDR2 (germline): SGHRS, YFSETQ. The V gene end was trimmed by 2 bases and the J gene end by 4 bases; junction bases not matched to a gene: 10. The CDR3 spans 16 residues. Complete variable domain (other parts from reference TRBV5-1 and TRBJ1-1): KAGVTQTPRYLIKTRGQQVTLSCSPISGHRSVSWYQQTPGQGLQFLFEYFSETQRNKGNFPGRFSGRQFSNSRSEMNVSTLELGDSALYLCASSFRTGRRGTEAFFGQGTRLTVV.

The J gene is TRBJ2-2, the V gene TRBV6-5; D ambiguous. V was cut by 4 bases and J by 3 bases, with 9 bases left in between. The CDR3 sequence is 14 residues long. CDR1 is MNHEY, CDR2 SVGAGI, per germline. Here the CDR3 DNA reads TGTGCCAGCAGTTCCGCCCTAGACACCGGGGAGCTGTTTTTT. Translating gives CASSSALDTGELFF.

V and J are TRBV6-5 and TRBJ2-2, with 8 bases matching TRBD2. The CDR3 has 14 residues. Germline V gene lookup returns CDR1 MNHEY and CDR2 SVGAGI. With V trimmed by 6 bases and J by 4 bases, 4 bases remained unmatched. The CDR3, as DNA: TGTGCCAGCAGCCGACTAGCGAGCACCGGGGAGCTGTTTTTT. Amino acid sequence: CASSRLASTGELFF.

The chain links TRBV4-3 to TRBJ2-3; 8 positions agree with TRBD2. This CDR3 region has 16 residues. Per germline, CDR1 LGHNA and CDR2 YSLEER. With V trimmed by 0 bases and J by 6 bases, 8 bases remained unmatched. The DNA of the CDR3 is TGCGCCAGCAGCCAAGATACCCGGGGGGGGAGGGATACGCAGTATTTT. Its protein product is CASSQDTRGGRDTQYF.

This chain uses TRBV10-3 with TRBJ2-3; unclear D gene. Per the germline V gene, CDR1 is ENHRY and CDR2 is SYGVKD. Trimming removed 10 bases at V and 2 bases at J, with 7 bases between. The CDR3 runs 11 residues. CDR3 in amino acids: CATQSTDTQYF. In nucleotides, the CDR3 is TGTGCCACCCAATCCACAGATACGCAGTATTTT.

This clone came up once. The rearrangement joins TRBV6-5 to TRBJ2-5; TRBD2 aligns across 11 bases. The trim removed 11 bases at V and 4 bases at J, leaving 3 bases unmatched. Germline CDR1 reads MNHEY; CDR2 reads SVGAGI. The CDR3 spans 12 residues. The CDR3 loop is CAVGTSGETQYF. As DNA, the CDR3 is TGTGCCGTTGGGACTAGCGGAGAGACCCAGTACTTC.

The rearrangement joins TRBV9 to TRBJ2-7; the match to TRBD1 covers 8 bases. CDR3 length equals 13 residues. V lost 3 bases to trimming and J lost 5 bases; unmatched junction nucleotides: 4. Germline-derived CDR1 and CDR2 are SGDLS and YYNGEE. In DNA, the CDR3 is TGTGCCAGCAGCGGAGGGACAGGACACGAGCAGTACTTC. It translates to CASSGGTGHEQYF. Complete variable domain (other parts from reference TRBV9 and TRBJ2-7): DSGVTQTPKHLITATGQRVTLRCSPRSGDLSVYWYQQSLDQGLQFLIQYYNGEERAKGNILERFSAQQFPDLHSELNLSSLELGDSALYFCASSGGTGHEQYFGPGTRLTVT.

Concerning this clone itself: The germline gene is not matched at one end of the junction; a read error may be the cause. The rearrangement joins TRBV7-2 to TRBJ2-1; the match to TRBD2 covers 8 bases. The CDR3 runs to 15 residues. In germline, CDR1 is SGHTA, CDR2 FQGNSA. This chain's CDR3 is CASSPWTSSHNEQFF. The DNA for the CDR3 is TGTGCCAGCAGCCCCTGGACTAGCTCCCACAATGAGCAGTTCTTC.

The gene calls are TRBV6-2 or TRBV6-3 and TRBJ2-5, with D tentatively TRBD2 (6 bases). There are 15 residues in the CDR3. Germline CDR1 and CDR2: MNHEY and SVGEGT. Trimming stripped 4 bases from V and 5 bases from J, with 17 bases between. The CDR3 region is CASSSPPSEGETQYF. The DNA for the CDR3 is TGTGCCAGCAGTTCGCCCCCTAGCGAGGGGGAGACCCAGTACTTC.

The chain is built from TRBV19 and TRBJ1-6; TRBD1 matches at 7 bases. The length of the CDR3 is 14 residues. The V segment lost 5 bases and the J segment 10 bases; nucleotides outside the gene matches: 8. The V gene's germline CDR1 is LNHDA and CDR2 SQIVND (reference sequence). The CDR3 region is CASSGDRDHSPLHF. In nucleotides, the CDR3 is TGTGCCAGTAGTGGCGACAGGGATCACTCACCCCTCCACTTT.

This chain connects TRBV6-2 or TRBV6-3 to TRBJ2-5, with D possibly matching TRBD1 (7 bases). CDR1 is MNHEY, CDR2 SVGEGT, per germline. The CDR3 loop spans 15 amino acids. With 0 bases removed from V and 6 bases from J, the gap between germline ends came to 14 bases. CDR3 DNA sequence: TGTGCCAGCAGTTACTCGCACCAGGGGGGAAAGACCCAGTACTTC. Translating it yields CASSYSHQGGKTQYF.